A single sample gave rise to the 32 T cell receptor beta chains below, sequenced in a study of OX40 agonist ivuxolimab in advanced cancers. Method: immunoSEQ multiplex PCR; TCRdb's copy keeps in-frame clones and lacks some. The sample shows some 70,000 clones, 80% of them seen only once. Source: CD4+ or CD8+ T cells sorted from blood, taken in a trial of the OX40 agonist ivuxolimab. These receptors were obtained from an adult with an advanced solid tumor such as melanoma, head and neck, liver or kidney cancer.

This clone occurred once. In the same sample, other DNA sequences code for this CDR3. The chain links TRBV6-5 to TRBJ1-2, with 11 bases that match TRBD1. Per germline, CDR1 MNHEY and CDR2 SVGAGI. CDR3 length: 13 amino acids. V shed 6 bases and J 8 bases; nucleotides not matched to a gene: 5. CDR3 protein: CASRPGQGEGYTF. The DNA for the CDR3 is TGTGCCAGCAGACCGGGACAGGGGGAGGGCTACACCTTC.

The chain recombines TRBV6-1 with TRBJ2-3; 12 positions match TRBD2. Unmatched junction bases numbered 7, after V lost 4 bases and J lost 2 bases. From germline, CDR1 is MNHNS and CDR2 SASEGT. The CDR3 covers 17 residues. As DNA, the CDR3 is TGTGCCAGCAGTGCGGAGACTAGCGGGGGTTCCACAGATACGCAGTATTTT. This translates into CASSAETSGGSTDTQYF.

This rearrangement joins TRBV6-5 to TRBJ2-1; TRBD2 agrees at 9 bases. J gave up 5 bases and V 5 bases, and 7 bases lay outside the gene matches. Germline CDR1 MNHEY, CDR2 SVGAGI. This CDR3 is built from 15 residues. CDR3 in amino acids: CASSVTSGRNNEQFF. The CDR3 nucleotides read TGTGCCAGCAGTGTGACTAGCGGACGAAACAATGAGCAGTTCTTC.

CDR3 protein: CASRYGDSKNNEQFF. The CDR3 DNA is TGTGCCAGCAGGTACGGGGACAGCAAAAACAATGAGCAGTTCTTC. The chain employs TRBV6-6 and TRBJ2-1; 7 nucleotides align to TRBD1. The germline V gene encodes CDR1 MNHNY and CDR2 SVGAGI (reference sequence). The CDR3 contains 15 residues. V lost 6 bases, J lost 5 bases, and 10 bases stayed unmatched.

This clone was seen a few times. This chain connects TRBV4-1 to TRBJ1-3; weak D call: TRBD1 (6 bases). V lost 0 bases to trimming and J lost 0 bases, with 12 bases between them. Germline assignment: CDR1 MGHRA and CDR2 YSYEKL. This CDR3 comprises 17 residues. CDR3 DNA sequence: TGCGCCAGCAGCCAAGAGACAGGACCTAGCTCTGGAAACACCATATATTTT. Translation: CASSQETGPSSGNTIYF.

This clone was observed once. V usage is TRBV4-3 and J usage is TRBJ1-2; 8 bases are shared with TRBD1. V lost 3 bases, J lost 8 bases, and 8 bases stayed unmatched. There are 14 residues in the CDR3. CDR1 and CDR2 from the germline V gene are LGHNA and YSLEER. The CDR3 DNA follows: TGCGCCAGCAGCCACATGGACAGGGTGAAAGGCTACACCTTC. This codes for CASSHMDRVKGYTF.

The chain uses TRBV5-5 and TRBJ1-5; TRBD1 agrees at 7 bases. The germline gives CDR1 SGHKS, CDR2 YYEKEE (reference sequence). V lost 4 bases, J lost 3 bases, and 10 bases stayed unmatched. CDR3 length: 16 amino acids. This CDR3 is CASSPLQGTNNQPQHF. CDR3 coding DNA: TGTGCCAGCAGCCCACTACAGGGGACAAACAATCAGCCCCAGCATTTT.

This clone was recorded a few times. The V and J genes are TRBV6-6 and TRBJ2-5, with D tentatively TRBD2 (6 bases). Between the trimmed V and J ends, which lost 4 bases and 2 bases, there was a span of 11 bases. CDR3 length: 14 residues. Germline assignment: CDR1 MNHNY and CDR2 SVGAGI (reference sequence). CDR3 residues: CASSSRGFQETQYF. CDR3 DNA: TGTGCCAGCAGTTCACGGGGGTTTCAAGAGACCCAGTACTTC.

J is TRBJ2-1 and V is TRBV18; D may be TRBD1 (5 bases). Trimming left V 6 bases short and J 6 bases short, with 9 bases between. The CDR3 length is 12 residues. The germline CDR1 and CDR2 sequences are KGHSH and LQKENI. The CDR3 loop reads CASSPDSNEQFF. CDR3 coding DNA: TGTGCCAGCTCGCCCGACAGCAATGAGCAGTTCTTC. The full variable domain, completed using reference TRBV18 and TRBJ2-1, is NAGVMQNPRHLVRRRGQEARLRCSPMKGHSHVYWYRQLPEEGLKFMVYLQKENIIDESGMPKERFSAEFPKEGPSILRIQQVVRGDSAAYFCASSPDSNEQFFGPGTRLTVL.

The V and J genes are TRBV5-4 and TRBJ2-1, with 9 bases aligning to TRBD1. V shed 5 bases, J shed 1 base, and the junction held 4 bases outside the gene matches. This CDR3 has 15 residues. The germline V gene has CDR1 SGHNT and CDR2 YYREEE (reference sequence). The DNA of the CDR3 is TGTGCCAGCAGTCCCGGGACAGGGTCCTACAATGAGCAGTTCTTC. Protein sequence: CASSPGTGSYNEQFF.

The rearrangement links TRBV5-1 to TRBJ2-2, with D unclear. CDR3 length: 14 amino acids. CDR1 and CDR2 (germline): SGHRS, YFSETQ. V gave up 0 bases and J gave up 0 bases, with 3 bases separating them. DNA for the CDR3: TGCGCCAGCAGCTTGGGCTCGAACACCGGGGAGCTGTTTTTT. Amino acid sequence: CASSLGSNTGELFF. The whole variable domain, remainder taken from reference TRBV5-1 and TRBJ2-2, is KAGVTQTPRYLIKTRGQQVTLSCSPISGHRSVSWYQQTPGQGLQFLFEYFSETQRNKGNFPGRFSGRQFSNSRSEMNVSTLELGDSALYLCASSLGSNTGELFFGEGSRLTVL.

The chain links TRBV7-2 to TRBJ1-2; tentatively, D is TRBD1 (5 bases). CDR1 SGHTA and CDR2 FQGNSA come from the germline V gene. The V end lost 1 base, the J end lost 5 bases, and 17 bases lay between the germline ends. CDR3 length: 16 residues. This CDR3 reads CASSLVPDGGLYGYTF. CDR3 DNA: TGTGCCAGCAGCTTAGTTCCCGACGGGGGTCTTTATGGCTACACCTTC.

This clone was seen just once. The rearrangement joins TRBV6-5 to TRBJ1-2; D call uncertain. The CDR3 totals 13 residues. Germline CDR1 and CDR2: MNHEY and SVGAGI. The ends were cut back, 5 bases at V and 1 base at J, with 8 bases in the middle. CDR3 sequence (DNA): TGTGCCAGCAGTCCTAAGATTAACTATGGCTACACCTTC. Protein: CASSPKINYGYTF.

J is TRBJ1-3 and V is TRBV19, with D perhaps TRBD1 (5 bases). With 3 bases removed from V and 1 base from J, the gap between germline ends came to 16 bases. CDR1 is LNHDA, CDR2 SQIVND, per germline (reference sequence). The CDR3 runs 17 residues. The DNA of the CDR3 is TGTGCCAGTAGTATTGGTGGGGGTTTGAGGTCTGGAAACACCATATATTTT. It specifies CASSIGGGLRSGNTIYF.

This rearrangement joins TRBV5-1 to TRBJ1-2; D is perhaps TRBD1 (5 bases). The CDR3 runs 13 residues. Trimming pared 0 bases from V and 5 bases from J, leaving 8 bases between. Germline V CDR1 and CDR2: SGHRS, YFSETQ. CDR3 in DNA: TGCGCCAGCAGCTTGGCTGGGGGGTATGGCTACACCTTC. It specifies CASSLAGGYGYTF.

The chain uses TRBV7-6 and TRBJ1-4, with D unresolved. The germline V gene encodes CDR1 SGHVS and CDR2 FNYEAQ. The CDR3 is 17 amino acids. V was trimmed by 6 bases and J by 6 bases, leaving 23 bases between them. Here the CDR3 reads CASSQLDSVGVDEKLFF. In DNA form, the CDR3 reads TGTGCCAGCAGTCAACTGGACTCAGTGGGAGTGGATGAAAAACTGTTTTTT.

The rearrangement links TRBV5-1 to TRBJ2-2; D unclear. CDR3 size: 14 residues. V lost 5 bases to trimming and J lost 0 bases, with 8 bases between them. Per germline, CDR1 SGHRS and CDR2 YFSETQ. This CDR3 is CASSPTANTGELFF. The CDR3 region has the DNA TGCGCCAGCAGTCCGACGGCGAACACCGGGGAGCTGTTTTTT.

The CDR3 reads CAWTHMGAPGGITEAFF. For the CDR3, the DNA is TGTGCCTGGACCCACATGGGGGCGCCGGGAGGTATCACTGAAGCTTTCTTT. V usage is TRBV30 and J usage is TRBJ1-1; D possibly corresponds to TRBD1 (6 bases). V was trimmed by 4 bases and J by 4 bases, leaving 25 bases between them. Germline CDR1 reads GTSNPN; CDR2 reads SVGIG (reference sequence). The CDR3 covers 17 residues.

V usage is TRBV7-9 and J usage is TRBJ1-4; 10 positions match TRBD1. Germline V gene sequence: CDR1 SEHNR, CDR2 FQNEAQ (reference sequence). The CDR3 runs 16 residues. V lost 2 bases, J lost 6 bases, and 6 bases stayed unmatched. CDR3: CASSLPGQGEYEKLFF. The CDR3 DNA follows: TGTGCCAGCAGCTTACCCGGACAGGGGGAATATGAAAAACTGTTTTTT. Using reference TRBV7-9 and TRBJ1-4 for the parts outside the CDR3, the full variable domain is DTGVSQNPRHKITKRGQNVTFRCDPISEHNRLYWYRQTLGQGPEFLTYFQNEAQLEKSRLLSDRFSAERPKGSFSTLEIQRTEQGDSAMYLCASSLPGQGEYEKLFFGSGTQLSVL.

This clone was detected once. The gene calls are TRBV19 and TRBJ1-5; 7 positions agree with TRBD1. The CDR3 length is 12 residues. Germline assignment: CDR1 LNHDA and CDR2 SQIVND (reference sequence). The J segment lost 9 bases and the V segment lost 4 bases, leaving 3 bases of the junction unmatched. The CDR3: CASSTWTGPQHF. CDR3 DNA: TGTGCCAGTAGTACCTGGACAGGGCCCCAGCATTTT.

V is TRBV7-2 and J is TRBJ2-2, with 9 positions matching TRBD1. The germline CDR1 and CDR2 sequences are SGHTA and FQGNSA. The CDR3 has 16 amino acids. Trimming took 3 bases from V and 0 from J; bases not matched to a gene: 2. CDR3 region: CASSFTGGANTGELFF. CDR3 in DNA: TGTGCCAGCAGCTTCACAGGGGGCGCGAACACCGGGGAGCTGTTTTTT.

The rearrangement joins TRBV5-5 to TRBJ2-3, with D tentatively TRBD2 (5 bases). Between the trimmed V and J ends, which lost 4 bases and 5 bases, there was a span of 11 bases. Germline values: CDR1 SGHKS, CDR2 YYEKEE (reference sequence). This CDR3 comprises 13 residues. CDR3 loop: CASSTGREDTQYF. CDR3 sequence (DNA): TGTGCCAGCAGCACCGGCCGGGAAGATACGCAGTATTTT.

The rearrangement joins TRBV5-6 to TRBJ1-1; weak D call: TRBD1 (5 bases). This CDR3 is 15 amino acids long. Germline values: CDR1 SGHDT, CDR2 YYEEEE. Trimming stripped 3 bases from V and 4 bases from J, with 16 bases between. The CDR3 sequence: CASSSAGSLGTEAFF. CDR3 DNA: TGTGCCAGCAGCTCTGCAGGGTCTCTCGGCACTGAAGCTTTCTTT.

The chain combines TRBV5-5 with TRBJ2-7, with TRBD2 matching over 7 bases. Looked up from germline, CDR1 is SGHKS and CDR2 is YYEKEE (reference sequence). CDR3 length: 15 amino acids. The V gene end was trimmed by 2 bases and the J gene end by 1 base; junction bases not matched to a gene: 6. The DNA for the CDR3 is TGTGCCAGCAGCTTTAGGGAGGGATTATCCTACGAGCAGTACTTC. This sequence encodes CASSFREGLSYEQYF. The full variable domain, its missing parts supplied by reference TRBV5-5 and TRBJ2-7, is DAGVTQSPTHLIKTRGQQVTLRCSPISGHKSVSWYQQVLGQGPQFIFQYYEKEERGRGNFPDRFSARQFPNYSSELNVNALLLGDSALYLCASSFREGLSYEQYFGPGTRLTVT.

The chain couples TRBV4-3 to TRBJ1-6; no clear D gene. Trimming cost V 3 bases and J 9 bases, with 9 bases left between them. Per the germline V gene, CDR1 is LGHNA and CDR2 is YSLEER. There are 13 residues in the CDR3. CDR3: CASSQGRSSPLHF. CDR3 nucleotide sequence: TGCGCCAGCAGCCAGGGCCGTAGTTCACCCCTCCACTTT.

The chain joins TRBV13 to TRBJ2-3; D may match TRBD1 or TRBD2 (5 bases each). Per germline, CDR1 PRHDT and CDR2 FYEKMQ (reference sequence). This CDR3 comprises 15 residues. Trimming took off 4 bases at V and 2 bases at J, with 13 bases between the two ends. The CDR3 DNA is TGTGCCAGCAGCTACCGGGGCTTATTCACAGATACGCAGTATTTT. Translated, it gives CASSYRGLFTDTQYF.

The rearrangement links TRBV19 to TRBJ1-4, with D possibly matching TRBD1 (6 bases). Trimming removed 4 bases from V and 6 bases from J, with 15 bases in between. Germline values: CDR1 LNHDA, CDR2 SQIVND (reference sequence). The CDR3 spans 15 residues. The CDR3 nucleotides are TGTGCCAGTAGTAGCGCGGGACAAGTGGATGAAAAACTGTTTTTT. It yields the protein CASSSAGQVDEKLFF.

DNA of the CDR3: TGTGCCAGCAGCACGGGACAGGGGGAAGGAGGCTACACCTTC. Translation: CASSTGQGEGGYTF. This chain joins TRBV7-8 and TRBJ1-2, with TRBD1 matching 11 bases. Germline loops: CDR1 SGHVS, CDR2 FQNEAQ. CDR3 length equals 14 residues. The V and J ends lost 5 bases and 8 bases, in that order; junction bases with no gene match: 7. Variable domain in full (rest from reference TRBV7-8 and TRBJ1-2): GAGVSQSPRYKVAKRGQDVALRCDPISGHVSLFWYQQALGQGPEFLTYFQNEAQLDKSGLPSDRFFAERPEGSVSTLKIQRTQQEDSAVYLCASSTGQGEGGYTFGSGTRLTVV.

The chain links TRBV7-2 to TRBJ2-7; D perhaps matches TRBD2 (5 bases). Germline V gene sequence: CDR1 SGHTA, CDR2 FQGNSA. The CDR3 is made up of 15 amino acids. Trimming cost V 1 base and J 6 bases, with 16 bases left between them. CDR3 sequence reads: CASSLGAGQLSEQYF. Here the CDR3 DNA reads TGTGCCAGCAGCTTAGGGGCGGGCCAGCTGAGCGAGCAGTACTTC.

The chain couples TRBV6-5 to TRBJ1-1; D possibly corresponds to TRBD1 (6 bases). The ends were cut back, 6 bases at V and 1 base at J, with 9 bases in the middle. This CDR3 comprises 13 residues. CDR1 MNHEY and CDR2 SVGAGI come from the germline V gene. The CDR3 loop reads CASSQTGNTEAFF. DNA of the CDR3: TGTGCCAGCAGCCAGACAGGGAACACTGAAGCTTTCTTT.

The rearrangement links TRBV5-6 to TRBJ2-7; D ambiguous. The length of the CDR3 is 13 residues. The V and J ends lost 7 bases and 2 bases respectively, with 13 bases between them. Germline V CDR1 and CDR2: SGHDT, YYEEEE. The DNA of the CDR3 is TGTGCCAGCTCTAGGACCTATACCTACGAGCAGTACTTC. Translating it yields CASSRTYTYEQYF.

The V gene is TRBV27, the J gene TRBJ1-2; perhaps TRBD1 as D (6 bases). Deletions cut 8 bases from V and 0 bases from J, with 16 bases between. The V gene's germline CDR1 is MNHEY and CDR2 SMNVEV (reference sequence). CDR3 length equals 15 residues. The CDR3 DNA reads as TGTGCCAGCGCCTTGGTGGACAGAGCTAACTATGGCTACACCTTC. Translated, it gives CASALVDRANYGYTF.